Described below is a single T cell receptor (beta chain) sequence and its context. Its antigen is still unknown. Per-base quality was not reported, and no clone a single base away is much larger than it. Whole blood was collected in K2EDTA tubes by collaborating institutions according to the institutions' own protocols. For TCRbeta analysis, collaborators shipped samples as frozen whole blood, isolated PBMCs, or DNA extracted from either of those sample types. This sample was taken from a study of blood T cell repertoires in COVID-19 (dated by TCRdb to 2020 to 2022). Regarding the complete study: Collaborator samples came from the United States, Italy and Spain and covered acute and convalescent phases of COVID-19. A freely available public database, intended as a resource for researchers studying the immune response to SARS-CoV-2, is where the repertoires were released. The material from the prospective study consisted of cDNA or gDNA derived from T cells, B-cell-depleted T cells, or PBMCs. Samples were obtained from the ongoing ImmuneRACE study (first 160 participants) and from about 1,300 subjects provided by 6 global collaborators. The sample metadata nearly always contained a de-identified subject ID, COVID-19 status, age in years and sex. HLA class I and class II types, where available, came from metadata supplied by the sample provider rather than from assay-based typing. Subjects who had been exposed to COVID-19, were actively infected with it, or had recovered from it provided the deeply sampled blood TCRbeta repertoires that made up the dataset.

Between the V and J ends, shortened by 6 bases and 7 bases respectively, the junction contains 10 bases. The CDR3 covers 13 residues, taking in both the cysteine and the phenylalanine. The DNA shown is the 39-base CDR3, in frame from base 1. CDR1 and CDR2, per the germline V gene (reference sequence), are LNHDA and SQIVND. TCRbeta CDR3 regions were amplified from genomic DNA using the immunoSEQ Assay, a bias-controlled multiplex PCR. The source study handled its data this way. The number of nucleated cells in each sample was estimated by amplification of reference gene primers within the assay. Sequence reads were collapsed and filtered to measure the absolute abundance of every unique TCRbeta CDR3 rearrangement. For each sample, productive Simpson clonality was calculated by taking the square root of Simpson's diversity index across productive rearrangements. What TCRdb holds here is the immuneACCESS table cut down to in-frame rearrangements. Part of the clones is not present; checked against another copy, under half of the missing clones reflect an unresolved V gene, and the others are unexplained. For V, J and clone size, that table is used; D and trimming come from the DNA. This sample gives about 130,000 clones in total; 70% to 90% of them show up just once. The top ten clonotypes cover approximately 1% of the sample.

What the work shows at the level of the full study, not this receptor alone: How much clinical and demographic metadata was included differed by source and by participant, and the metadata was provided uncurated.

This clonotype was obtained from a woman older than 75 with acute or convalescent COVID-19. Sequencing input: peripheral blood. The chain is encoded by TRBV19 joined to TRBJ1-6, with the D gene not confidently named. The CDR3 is CASRARENSPLHF. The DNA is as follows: TGTGCCAGTAGAGCGAGGGAGAATTCACCCCTCCACTTT.